The 31 T cell receptor beta chains below all came from one sample that was sequenced in a study of blood T cell repertoires in COVID-19. Profiling relied on immunoSEQ multiplex PCR, and the TCRdb table lists in-frame clones only, not all of them. The top ten clones hold more than 2% of a sample with around 150,000 clones, approximately 80% of them seen once. Sequenced material: peripheral blood. The receptors here all came from a man aged 65 to 85 with acute or convalescent COVID-19.

J is TRBJ1-1 and V is TRBV5-4; no reliable D call. The CDR3 has 11 residues. Per the germline V gene, CDR1 is SGHNT and CDR2 is YYREEE (reference sequence). Trimming stripped 3 bases from V and 6 bases from J, with 6 bases between. In DNA, the CDR3 is TGTGCCAGCAGCTATCAGTCTGAAGCTTTCTTT. Translated: CASSYQSEAFF.

In its sample, this clone was seen a few times. This rearrangement joins TRBV5-1 to TRBJ2-7; weak D call: TRBD1 (5 bases). The V end lost 0 bases, the J end lost 3 bases, and 19 bases lay between the germline ends. Germline CDR1 is SGHRS and CDR2 is YFSETQ. This CDR3 has 17 residues. The DNA for the CDR3 is TGCGCCAGCAGCTTGGAAAGGGGTAACACCGTGTTCTACGAGCAGTACTTC. Its translation: CASSLERGNTVFYEQYF. Supplemented by reference TRBV5-1 and TRBJ2-7, the full variable domain reads KAGVTQTPRYLIKTRGQQVTLSCSPISGHRSVSWYQQTPGQGLQFLFEYFSETQRNKGNFPGRFSGRQFSNSRSEMNVSTLELGDSALYLCASSLERGNTVFYEQYFGPGTRLTVT.

The chain has TRBV6-5 and TRBJ1-2; D perhaps matches TRBD1 (5 bases). The CDR3 consists of 16 residues. Per germline, CDR1 MNHEY and CDR2 SVGAGI. V dropped 3 bases and J dropped 4 bases, with 18 bases sitting between them. The chain's CDR3 is CASSYGGGGRSYGYTF. CDR3 DNA: TGTGCCAGCAGTTATGGTGGGGGAGGCCGGAGCTATGGCTACACCTTC.

The CDR3 spells CASSTATPTNEKLFF. CDR3 bases: TGTGCCAGCAGTACAGCAACCCCAACTAATGAAAAACTGTTTTTT. The chain couples TRBV28 to TRBJ1-4; D gene ambiguous. V was pared by 5 bases and J by 0 bases, with 10 bases between. This CDR3 has 15 amino acids. The V gene's germline CDR1 is MDHEN and CDR2 SYDVKM.

The chain recombines TRBV19 with TRBJ2-1, with TRBD1 matching over 9 bases. The length of the CDR3 is 15 residues. V dropped 8 bases and J dropped 8; count of bases not matched to a gene: 13. The germline V gene has CDR1 LNHDA and CDR2 SQIVND (reference sequence). The CDR3 nucleotides are TGTGCCAGTTCCCCAAGGGACAGGGTAATGGATGAGCAGTTCTTC. Protein sequence: CASSPRDRVMDEQFF.

This chain links TRBV5-1 with TRBJ2-2, with a weak D call TRBD1 (6 bases). The germline CDR1 and CDR2 sequences are SGHRS and YFSETQ. V shed 0 bases and J shed 5 bases, with 8 bases lying between them. The CDR3 runs 14 residues. The CDR3 coding sequence is TGCGCCAGCAGCTTGGACAGGGTAACCGGGGAGCTGTTTTTT. This gives the protein CASSLDRVTGELFF.

The CDR3 loop is CASGPGGPSTDTQYF. Here the CDR3 DNA reads TGTGCCAGCGGCCCAGGCGGGCCTAGCACAGATACGCAGTATTTT. The chain has TRBV2 and TRBJ2-3; the D gene is possibly TRBD2 (5 bases). The CDR3 has 15 amino acids. Germline V gene data show CDR1 as SNHLY and CDR2 as FYNNEI. Trimming pared 8 bases from V and 0 bases from J, leaving 15 bases between.

V usage is TRBV11-2 and J usage is TRBJ2-7; unclear D gene. The CDR3 is 13 amino acids. CDR1 is SGHAT, CDR2 FQNNGV, per germline. V lost 5 bases and J lost 4, with 12 bases in between. The CDR3 loop is CASSLQTTYEQYF. The CDR3 nucleotides are TGTGCCAGCAGCCTCCAAACCACTTACGAGCAGTACTTC.

The V gene is TRBV6-6, the J gene TRBJ1-1, with a tentative D call TRBD1 (6 bases). CDR3 size: 14 residues. The germline V gene has CDR1 MNHNY and CDR2 SVGAGI (reference sequence). V was cut by 5 bases and J by 4 bases, with 14 bases left in between. The CDR3 is CASSRSPRGTEAFF. CDR3 coding DNA: TGTGCCAGCAGTCGGAGTCCCAGGGGCACTGAAGCTTTCTTT.

V and J are TRBV3-1 (or the pseudogene TRBV3-2) and TRBJ2-1, with 12 bases identical to TRBD2. V shed 5 bases, J shed 5 bases, and the junction held 4 bases outside the gene matches. The CDR3 runs 15 residues. The germline gives CDR1 LGHDT, CDR2 YNNKEL (reference sequence). The DNA of the CDR3 is TGTGCCAGCAGCTCCCGGACTAGCGGGGACAATGAGCAGTTCTTC. This translates into CASSSRTSGDNEQFF.

The chain is built from TRBV7-2 and TRBJ2-2; 12 bases agree with TRBD2. Looked up from germline, CDR1 is SGHTA and CDR2 is FQGNSA. Trimming took 3 bases from V and 8 from J; bases not matched to a gene: 7. The CDR3 loop spans 16 amino acids. The CDR3 spells CASSFWLAGGLGELFF. For the CDR3, the DNA is TGTGCCAGCAGCTTTTGGCTAGCGGGGGGGCTTGGGGAGCTGTTTTTT.

The chain recombines TRBV5-1 with TRBJ2-1; 9 bases map to TRBD2. Germline lookup yields CDR1 SGHRS and CDR2 YFSETQ. V lost 4 bases and J lost 4; bases outside the gene matches: 6. The length of the CDR3 is 15 residues. In DNA form, the CDR3 reads TGCGCCAGCAGCCGAATGACTAGCGGTTACAATGAGCAGTTCTTC. This encodes CASSRMTSGYNEQFF.

The chain has TRBV5-1 and TRBJ2-7; 9 positions agree with TRBD1. The junction had 10 bases not matched to a gene; V was cut back by 1 base and J by 2 bases. Germline V gene lookup returns CDR1 SGHRS and CDR2 YFSETQ. The CDR3 is made up of 17 amino acids. The CDR3 DNA is TGCGCCAGCAGCTTGCTCGGGACAGGGATGGGGACCTACGAGCAGTACTTC. Its translation is CASSLLGTGMGTYEQYF.

This clone was found once. The V gene is TRBV5-6, the J gene TRBJ2-4; the D gene is possibly TRBD1 (6 bases). This CDR3 spans 15 amino acids. Germline V lookup: CDR1 SGHDT, CDR2 YYEEEE. V was trimmed by 4 bases and J by 0 bases, leaving 11 bases between them. The CDR3 coding sequence is TGTGCCAGCAGCGCTGGACAGCTAGCCAAAAACATTCAGTACTTC. The encoded protein is CASSAGQLAKNIQYF.

The rearrangement uses TRBV28 and TRBJ1-2, with D unclear. The CDR3 runs 10 residues. The V gene lost 11 bases and the J gene lost 3 bases, with 7 bases spanning the gap. The V gene's germline CDR1 is MDHEN and CDR2 SYDVKM. The CDR3 DNA reads as TGTGCCGCGGGGTACTATGGCTACACCTTC. This sequence encodes CAAGYYGYTF.

This sequence joins TRBV24-1 and TRBJ2-7; D is undetermined. The CDR3 loop spans 13 amino acids. Germline V gene data show CDR1 as KGHDR and CDR2 as SFDVKD. V was clipped by 12 bases and J by 3 bases, with 17 bases between them. The CDR3 protein is CASACTVIYEQYF. CDR3 nucleotides: TGTGCCTCCGCATGTACGGTAATCTACGAGCAGTACTTC.

Only a few counts were recorded for this clone. The J gene is TRBJ2-7, the V gene TRBV27, with a possible D match to TRBD2 (5 bases). Germline V CDR1 and CDR2: MNHEY, SMNVEV (reference sequence). This CDR3 comprises 13 residues. Deletions cut 5 bases from V and 0 bases from J, with 8 bases between. In DNA form, the CDR3 reads TGTGCCAGCAGTCGGGGTAGCTCCTACGAGCAGTACTTC. Protein sequence: CASSRGSSYEQYF.

This rearrangement joins TRBV6-1 to TRBJ2-2, with TRBD2 matching 12 bases. The CDR3 is 16 residues long. The V gene end was trimmed by 2 bases and the J gene end by 6 bases; junction bases not matched to a gene: 4. Per the germline V gene, CDR1 is MNHNS and CDR2 is SASEGT. CDR3 loop: CASSELAGGRAGELFF. The CDR3, as DNA: TGTGCCAGCAGTGAACTAGCGGGGGGGCGCGCCGGGGAGCTGTTTTTT.

The chain carries TRBV30 and TRBJ1-4, with TRBD1 matching over 9 bases. This CDR3 has 14 residues. Germline CDR1 reads GTSNPN; CDR2 reads SVGIG (reference sequence). Trimming removed 3 bases from V and 10 bases from J; junction bases left unmatched: 9. The CDR3 here is CAWSTGQGGRKLFF. The CDR3 nucleotides are TGTGCCTGGAGCACGGGACAGGGCGGACGAAAACTGTTTTTT.

A note on this clone: This specimen includes other DNA sequences encoding the same CDR3. The DNA of the CDR3 is TGTGCCAGCAGCCGGGGGGGTGGCTACACCTTC. Translating it yields CASSRGGGYTF. The rearrangement links TRBV3-1 (or the pseudogene TRBV3-2) to TRBJ1-2; D may be TRBD1 (5 bases). Trimming removed 4 bases at V and 7 bases at J, with 7 bases between. CDR3 length: 11 residues. From germline, CDR1 is LGHDT and CDR2 YNNKEL (reference sequence).

The sample holds one count of this clone. The chain joins TRBV28 to TRBJ2-3; D not resolved. The CDR3 is 12 amino acids. CDR1 is MDHEN, CDR2 SYDVKM, per germline. V lost 4 bases, J lost 4 bases, and 6 bases lay in between. CDR3 bases: TGTGCCAGCAGTTCCCCCTCAGATACGCAGTATTTT. Its translation: CASSSPSDTQYF. Filled out from reference TRBV28 and TRBJ2-3, the complete variable domain reads DVKVTQSSRYLVKRTGEKVFLECVQDMDHENMFWYRQDPGLGLRLIYFSYDVKMKEKGDIPEGYSVSREKKERFSLILESASTNQTSMYLCASSSPSDTQYFGPGTRLTVL.

V usage is TRBV6-5 and J usage is TRBJ1-2; D may be TRBD1 (5 bases). Germline CDR1 and CDR2: MNHEY and SVGAGI. The CDR3 runs to 15 residues. V was shortened by 11 bases and J by 4 bases, with 23 bases between the two germline ends. CDR3 loop: CAAFPAGERFYGYTF. The CDR3, as DNA: TGTGCCGCTTTCCCGGCGGGGGAAAGATTCTATGGCTACACCTTC.

The chain carries TRBV7-3 and TRBJ2-1; 9 nucleotides agree with TRBD2. The CDR3 has 15 amino acids. Germline CDR1 SGHTA, CDR2 FQGTGA. J was trimmed by 10 bases and V by 2 bases; bases with no gene match: 9. The CDR3 DNA reads as TGTGCCAGCAGCTTAGTTAGCGGGGGCCTAGGAGAGCAGTTCTTC. It encodes CASSLVSGGLGEQFF.

V gene TRBV5-1 combines with J gene TRBJ1-1; 8 nucleotides agree with TRBD1. Germline V gives CDR1 SGHRS, CDR2 YFSETQ. The CDR3 sequence is 14 residues long. Germline trimming cut 5 bases from V and 1 base from J; bases unmatched to any gene: 4. DNA for the CDR3: TGCGCCAGCAGGCCCGGGACAGGGAACACTGAAGCTTTCTTT. It yields the protein CASRPGTGNTEAFF.

The chain has TRBV27 and TRBJ2-3, with D maybe TRBD2 (7 bases). The CDR3 has 16 residues. Germline CDR1 is MNHEY and CDR2 is SMNVEV (reference sequence). Trimming cost V 3 bases and J 0 bases, with 13 bases left between them. Written as DNA, the CDR3 is TGTGCCAGCAGTTTGGAGGGGGGGGTAAGCACAGATACGCAGTATTTT. This encodes CASSLEGGVSTDTQYF.

The V and J genes are TRBV28 and TRBJ1-5, with 7 positions matching TRBD1. This CDR3 comprises 16 residues. V dropped 3 bases and J dropped 5; count of bases not matched to a gene: 10. CDR1 is MDHEN, CDR2 SYDVKM, per germline. CDR3 in amino acids: CASSFMTGLEDQPQHF. CDR3 sequence (DNA): TGTGCCAGCAGTTTTATGACAGGGTTGGAGGATCAGCCCCAGCATTTT.

The genes are TRBV7-2 and TRBJ1-1; TRBD1 matches at 10 bases. The CDR3 extends over 15 amino acids. Trimming at V came to 3 bases and at J to 3 bases, leaving 4 bases not matched to a gene. The germline V gene has CDR1 SGHTA and CDR2 FQGNSA. This CDR3 reads CASSLWTGGYTEAFF. CDR3 DNA: TGTGCCAGCAGCTTGTGGACAGGGGGTTACACTGAAGCTTTCTTT.

This chain joins TRBV4-1 and TRBJ2-4; tentatively, D is TRBD1 (6 bases). This CDR3 region has 14 residues. Trimming cost V 1 base and J 9 bases, with 13 bases left between them. The germline CDR1 and CDR2 sequences are MGHRA and YSYEKL. As DNA, the CDR3 is TGCGCCAGCAGCCAAGTTCCACAGGGTGCCATTCAGTACTTC. Translated, it gives CASSQVPQGAIQYF.

CDR3 protein: CSALGAYEQYF. The CDR3 nucleotides are TGCAGTGCCCTAGGCGCCTACGAGCAGTACTTC. V gene TRBV20-1 combines with J gene TRBJ2-7, with D hard to call. Trimming pared 6 bases from V and 2 bases from J, leaving 8 bases between. The CDR3 is 11 residues long. Per germline, CDR1 DFQATT and CDR2 SNEGSKA (reference sequence).

A single count supports this clone. V gene TRBV9 combines with J gene TRBJ2-3; maybe TRBD2 (5 bases). V lost 3 bases, J lost 5 bases, and 16 bases lay in between. From germline, CDR1 is SGDLS and CDR2 YYNGEE. The CDR3 extends over 15 amino acids. CDR3 region: CASSASGFLEDTQYF. The CDR3 DNA follows: TGTGCCAGCAGCGCCAGCGGATTCCTGGAAGATACGCAGTATTTT. The whole variable domain, remainder taken from reference TRBV9 and TRBJ2-3, is DSGVTQTPKHLITATGQRVTLRCSPRSGDLSVYWYQQSLDQGLQFLIQYYNGEERAKGNILERFSAQQFPDLHSELNLSSLELGDSALYFCASSASGFLEDTQYFGPGTRLTVL.

The rearrangement links TRBV9 to TRBJ2-3; 8 bases are shared with TRBD2. V lost 0 bases, J lost 0 bases, and 3 bases stayed unmatched. The germline V gene has CDR1 SGDLS and CDR2 YYNGEE. The CDR3 has 16 residues. This chain's CDR3 is CASSVVGGGSTDTQYF. CDR3 coding DNA: TGTGCCAGCAGCGTAGTGGGCGGGGGGAGCACAGATACGCAGTATTTT.